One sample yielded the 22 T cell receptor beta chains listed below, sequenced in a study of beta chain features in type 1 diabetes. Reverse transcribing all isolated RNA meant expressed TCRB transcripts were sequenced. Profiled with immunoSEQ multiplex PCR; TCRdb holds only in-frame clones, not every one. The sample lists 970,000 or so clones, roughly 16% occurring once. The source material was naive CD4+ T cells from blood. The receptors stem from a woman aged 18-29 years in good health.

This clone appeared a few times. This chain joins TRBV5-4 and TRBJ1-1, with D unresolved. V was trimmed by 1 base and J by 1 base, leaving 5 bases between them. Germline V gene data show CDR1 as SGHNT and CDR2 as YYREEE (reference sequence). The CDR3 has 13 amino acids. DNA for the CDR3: TGTGCCAGCAGCTTGTTGGGGAACACTGAAGCTTTCTTT. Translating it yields CASSLLGNTEAFF.

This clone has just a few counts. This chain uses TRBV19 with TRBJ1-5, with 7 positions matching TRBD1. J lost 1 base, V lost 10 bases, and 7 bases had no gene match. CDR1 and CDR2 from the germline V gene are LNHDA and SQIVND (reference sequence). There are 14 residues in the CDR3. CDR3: CATHRGGSNQPQHF. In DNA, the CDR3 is TGTGCCACCCACAGGGGAGGAAGCAATCAGCCCCAGCATTTT.

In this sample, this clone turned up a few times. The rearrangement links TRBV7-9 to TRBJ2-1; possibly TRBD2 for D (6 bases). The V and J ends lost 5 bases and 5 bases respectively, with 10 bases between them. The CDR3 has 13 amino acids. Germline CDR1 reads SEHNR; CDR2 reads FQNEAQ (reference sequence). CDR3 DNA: TGTGCCAGCAGCCAGGGACTCCACAATGAGCAGTTCTTC. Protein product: CASSQGLHNEQFF.

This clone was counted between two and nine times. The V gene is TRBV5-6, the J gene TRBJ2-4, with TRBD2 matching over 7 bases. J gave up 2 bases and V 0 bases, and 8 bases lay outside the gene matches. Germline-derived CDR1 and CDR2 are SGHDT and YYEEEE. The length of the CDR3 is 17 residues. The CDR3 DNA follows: TGTGCCAGCAGCTTGGGACGCGGGGGTTTTTCCAAAAACATTCAGTACTTC. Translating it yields CASSLGRGGFSKNIQYF.

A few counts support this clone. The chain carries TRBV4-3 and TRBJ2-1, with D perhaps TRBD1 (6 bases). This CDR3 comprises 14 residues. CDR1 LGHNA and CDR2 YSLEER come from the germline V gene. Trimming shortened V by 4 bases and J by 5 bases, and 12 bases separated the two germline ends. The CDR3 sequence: CASSPLQGDNEQFF. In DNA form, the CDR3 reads TGCGCCAGCAGCCCACTACAGGGAGACAATGAGCAGTTCTTC.

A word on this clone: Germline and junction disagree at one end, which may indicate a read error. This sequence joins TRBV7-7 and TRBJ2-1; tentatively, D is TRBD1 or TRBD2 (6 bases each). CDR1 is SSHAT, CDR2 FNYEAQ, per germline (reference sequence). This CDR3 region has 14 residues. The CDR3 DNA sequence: TGTGCTAGCAGCTTAGGGGGACTCCACAATGAGCAGTTCTTC. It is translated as CASSLGGLHNEQFF.

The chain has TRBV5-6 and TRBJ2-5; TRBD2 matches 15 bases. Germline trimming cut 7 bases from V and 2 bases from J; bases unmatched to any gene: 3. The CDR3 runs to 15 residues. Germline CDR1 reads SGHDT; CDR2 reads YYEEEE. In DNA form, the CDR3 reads TGTGCCAGCCGGACTAGCGGGAGGGAACAAGAGACCCAGTACTTC. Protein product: CASRTSGREQETQYF. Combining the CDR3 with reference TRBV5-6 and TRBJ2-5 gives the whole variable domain DAGVTQSPTHLIKTRGQQVTLRCSPKSGHDTVSWYQQALGQGPQFIFQYYEEEERQRGNFPDRFSGHQFPNYSSELNVNALLLGDSALYLCASRTSGREQETQYFGPGTRLLVL.

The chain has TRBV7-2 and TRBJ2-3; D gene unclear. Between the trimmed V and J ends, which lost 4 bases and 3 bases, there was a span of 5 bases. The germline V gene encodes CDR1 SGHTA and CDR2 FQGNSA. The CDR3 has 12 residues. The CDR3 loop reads CASSSVTDTQYF. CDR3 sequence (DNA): TGTGCCAGCAGCTCTGTAACAGATACGCAGTATTTT.

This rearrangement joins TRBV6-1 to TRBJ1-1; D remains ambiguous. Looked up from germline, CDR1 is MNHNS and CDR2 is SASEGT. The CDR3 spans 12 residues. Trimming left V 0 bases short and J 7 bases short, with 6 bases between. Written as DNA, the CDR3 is TGTGCCAGCAGTGAAGCAGGGTATGAAGCTTTCTTT. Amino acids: CASSEAGYEAFF.

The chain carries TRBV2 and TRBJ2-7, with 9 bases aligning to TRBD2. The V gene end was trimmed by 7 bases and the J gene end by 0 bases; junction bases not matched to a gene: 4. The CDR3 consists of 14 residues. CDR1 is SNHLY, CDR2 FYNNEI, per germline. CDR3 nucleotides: TGTGCCAGCAAGACTAGCGGCGTCTCCTACGAGCAGTACTTC. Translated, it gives CASKTSGVSYEQYF.

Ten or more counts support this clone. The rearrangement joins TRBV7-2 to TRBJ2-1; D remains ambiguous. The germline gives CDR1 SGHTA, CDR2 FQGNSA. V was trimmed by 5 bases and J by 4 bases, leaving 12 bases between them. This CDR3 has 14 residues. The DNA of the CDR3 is TGTGCCAGCAGCACTTTGACAATATACAATGAGCAGTTCTTC. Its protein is CASSTLTIYNEQFF.

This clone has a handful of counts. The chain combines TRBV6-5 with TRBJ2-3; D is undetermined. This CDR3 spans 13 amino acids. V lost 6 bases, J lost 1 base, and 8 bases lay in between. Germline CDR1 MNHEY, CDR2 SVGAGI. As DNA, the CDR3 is TGTGCCAGCAGCCCCCAGCGCACAGATACGCAGTATTTT. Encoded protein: CASSPQRTDTQYF.

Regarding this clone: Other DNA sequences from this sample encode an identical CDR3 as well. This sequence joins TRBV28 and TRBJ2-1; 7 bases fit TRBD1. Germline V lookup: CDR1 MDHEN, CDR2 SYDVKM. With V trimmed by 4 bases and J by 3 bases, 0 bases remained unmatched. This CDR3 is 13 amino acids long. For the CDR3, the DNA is TGTGCCAGCAGTTGGGACAGCTACAATGAGCAGTTCTTC. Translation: CASSWDSYNEQFF.

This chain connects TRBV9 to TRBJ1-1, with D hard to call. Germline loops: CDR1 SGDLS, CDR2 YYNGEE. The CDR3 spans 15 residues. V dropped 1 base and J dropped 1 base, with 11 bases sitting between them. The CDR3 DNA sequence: TGTGCCAGCAGCGTACAGGCAGCAACGAACACTGAAGCTTTCTTT. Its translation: CASSVQAATNTEAFF. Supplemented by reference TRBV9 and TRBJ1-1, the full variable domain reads DSGVTQTPKHLITATGQRVTLRCSPRSGDLSVYWYQQSLDQGLQFLIQYYNGEERAKGNILERFSAQQFPDLHSELNLSSLELGDSALYFCASSVQAATNTEAFFGQGTRLTVV.

The CDR3 protein is CASREGPYEQYF. The CDR3 region has the DNA TGTGCCAGCAGGGAGGGACCATACGAGCAGTACTTC. The V and J genes are TRBV6-1 and TRBJ2-7, with D maybe TRBD2 (6 bases). Trimming took 6 bases from V and 4 from J, leaving 10 bases between them. This CDR3 contains 12 residues. Germline V gives CDR1 MNHNS, CDR2 SASEGT.

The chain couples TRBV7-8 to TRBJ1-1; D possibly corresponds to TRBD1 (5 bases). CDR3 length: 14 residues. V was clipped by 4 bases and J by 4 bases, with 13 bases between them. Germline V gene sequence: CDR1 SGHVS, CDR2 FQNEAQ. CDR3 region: CASSSGRSSTEAFF. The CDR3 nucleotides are TGTGCCAGCAGCTCAGGGAGGTCGAGCACTGAAGCTTTCTTT.

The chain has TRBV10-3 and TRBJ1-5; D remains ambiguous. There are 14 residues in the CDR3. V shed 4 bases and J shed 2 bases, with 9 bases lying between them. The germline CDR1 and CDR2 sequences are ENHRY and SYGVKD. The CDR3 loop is CAISGPEGNQPQHF. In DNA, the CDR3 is TGTGCCATCAGTGGCCCGGAGGGCAATCAGCCCCAGCATTTT.

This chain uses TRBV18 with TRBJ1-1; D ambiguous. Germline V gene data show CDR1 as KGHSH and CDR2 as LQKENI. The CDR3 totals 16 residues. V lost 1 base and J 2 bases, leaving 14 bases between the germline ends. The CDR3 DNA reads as TGTGCCAGCTCACCACAGGTAGGTGGGCACAACACTGAAGCTTTCTTT. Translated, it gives CASSPQVGGHNTEAFF.

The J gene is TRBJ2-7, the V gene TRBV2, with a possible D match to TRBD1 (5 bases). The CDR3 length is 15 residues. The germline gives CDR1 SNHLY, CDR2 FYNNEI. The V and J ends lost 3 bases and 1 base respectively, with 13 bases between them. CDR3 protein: CASSDAGLMSYEQYF. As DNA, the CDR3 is TGTGCCAGCAGTGATGCAGGGCTGATGTCCTACGAGCAGTACTTC.

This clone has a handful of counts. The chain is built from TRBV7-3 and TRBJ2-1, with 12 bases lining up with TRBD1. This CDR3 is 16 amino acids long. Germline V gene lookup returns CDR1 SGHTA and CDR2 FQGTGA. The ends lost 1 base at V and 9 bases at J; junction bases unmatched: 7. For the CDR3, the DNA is TGTGCCAGCAGCTTAAATGCGGGACAGGGGGCTGGTGAGCAGTTCTTC. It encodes CASSLNAGQGAGEQFF.

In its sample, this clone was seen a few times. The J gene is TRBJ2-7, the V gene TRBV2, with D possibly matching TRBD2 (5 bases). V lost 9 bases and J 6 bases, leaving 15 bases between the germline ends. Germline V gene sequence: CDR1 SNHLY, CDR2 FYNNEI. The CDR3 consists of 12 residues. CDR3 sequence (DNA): TGTGCCAGTGCGTTAACTAGGATCGAGCAGTACTTC. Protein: CASALTRIEQYF.

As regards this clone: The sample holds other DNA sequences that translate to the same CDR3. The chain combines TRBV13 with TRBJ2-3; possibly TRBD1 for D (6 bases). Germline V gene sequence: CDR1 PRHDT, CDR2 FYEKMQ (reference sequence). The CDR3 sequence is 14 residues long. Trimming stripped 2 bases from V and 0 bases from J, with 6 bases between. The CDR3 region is CASSLTGSTDTQYF. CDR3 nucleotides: TGTGCCAGCAGCTTAACAGGGAGCACAGATACGCAGTATTTT.